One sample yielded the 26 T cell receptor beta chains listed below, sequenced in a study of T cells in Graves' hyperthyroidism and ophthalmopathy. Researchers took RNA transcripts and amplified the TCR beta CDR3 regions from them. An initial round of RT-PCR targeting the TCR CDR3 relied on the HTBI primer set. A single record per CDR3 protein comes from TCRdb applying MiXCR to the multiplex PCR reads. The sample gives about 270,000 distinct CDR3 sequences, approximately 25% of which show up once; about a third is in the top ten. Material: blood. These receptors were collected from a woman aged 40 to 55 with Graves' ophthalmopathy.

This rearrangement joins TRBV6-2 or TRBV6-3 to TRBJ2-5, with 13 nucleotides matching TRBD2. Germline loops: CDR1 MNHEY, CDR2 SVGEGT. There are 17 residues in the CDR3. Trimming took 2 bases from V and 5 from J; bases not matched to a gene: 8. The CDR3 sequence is CASSYPRLAGGQETQYF. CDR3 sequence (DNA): TGTGCCAGCAGTTACCCTCGACTAGCGGGAGGTCAGGAGACCCAGTACTTC.

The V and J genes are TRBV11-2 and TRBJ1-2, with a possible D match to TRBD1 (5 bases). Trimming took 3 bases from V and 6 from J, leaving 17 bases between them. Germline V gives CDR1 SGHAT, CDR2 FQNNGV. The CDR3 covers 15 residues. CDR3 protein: CASSFSQRGVDGYTF. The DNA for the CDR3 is TGTGCCAGCAGCTTCAGTCAGAGAGGGGTGGATGGCTACACCTTC.

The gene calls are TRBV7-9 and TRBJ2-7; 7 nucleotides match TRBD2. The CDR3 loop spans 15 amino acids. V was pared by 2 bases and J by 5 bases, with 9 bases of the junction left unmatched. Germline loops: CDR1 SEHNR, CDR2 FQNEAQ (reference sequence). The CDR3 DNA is TGTGCCAGCAGCTTACAAACTGGCGGGAGTGACGAGCAGTACTTC. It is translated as CASSLQTGGSDEQYF.

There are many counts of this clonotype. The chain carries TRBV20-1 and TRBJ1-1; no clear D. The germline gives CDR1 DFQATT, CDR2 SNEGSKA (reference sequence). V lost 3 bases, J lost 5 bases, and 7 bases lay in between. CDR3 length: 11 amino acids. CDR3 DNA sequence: TGCAGTGCTAGCCGAGGGACTGAAGCTTTCTTT. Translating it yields CSASRGTEAFF.

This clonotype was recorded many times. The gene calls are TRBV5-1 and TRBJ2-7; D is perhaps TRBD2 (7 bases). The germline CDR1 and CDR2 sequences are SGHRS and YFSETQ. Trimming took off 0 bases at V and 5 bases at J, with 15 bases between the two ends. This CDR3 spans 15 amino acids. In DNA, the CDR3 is TGCGCCAGCAGCTTGGGAGGGGGGGATCCGGACGAGCAGTACTTC. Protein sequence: CASSLGGGDPDEQYF. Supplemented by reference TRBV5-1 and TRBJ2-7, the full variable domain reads KAGVTQTPRYLIKTRGQQVTLSCSPISGHRSVSWYQQTPGQGLQFLFEYFSETQRNKGNFPGRFSGRQFSNSRSEMNVSTLELGDSALYLCASSLGGGDPDEQYFGPGTRLTVT.

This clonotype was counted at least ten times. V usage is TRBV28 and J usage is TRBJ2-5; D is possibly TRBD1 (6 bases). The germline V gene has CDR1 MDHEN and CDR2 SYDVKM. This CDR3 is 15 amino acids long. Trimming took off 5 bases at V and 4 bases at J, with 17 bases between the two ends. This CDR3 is CASSPETGSGETQYF. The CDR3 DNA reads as TGTGCCAGCAGTCCCGAGACAGGATCGGGAGAGACCCAGTACTTC.

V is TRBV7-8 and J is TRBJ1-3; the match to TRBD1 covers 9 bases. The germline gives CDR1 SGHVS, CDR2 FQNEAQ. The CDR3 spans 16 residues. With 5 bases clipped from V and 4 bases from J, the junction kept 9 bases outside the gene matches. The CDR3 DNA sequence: TGTGCCAGCAGCCTGACCGGGACAGGGTCCGGAAACACCATATATTTT. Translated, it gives CASSLTGTGSGNTIYF. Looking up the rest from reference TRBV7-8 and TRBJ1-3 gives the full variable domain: GAGVSQSPRYKVAKRGQDVALRCDPISGHVSLFWYQQALGQGPEFLTYFQNEAQLDKSGLPSDRFFAERPEGSVSTLKIQRTQQEDSAVYLCASSLTGTGSGNTIYFGEGSWLTVV.

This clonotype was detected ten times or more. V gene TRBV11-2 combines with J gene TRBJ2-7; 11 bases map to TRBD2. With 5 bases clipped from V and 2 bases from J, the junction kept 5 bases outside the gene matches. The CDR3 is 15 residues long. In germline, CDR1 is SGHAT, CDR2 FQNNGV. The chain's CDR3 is CASSPGLAGTYEQYF. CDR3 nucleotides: TGTGCCAGCAGCCCAGGACTAGCGGGCACCTACGAGCAGTACTTC.

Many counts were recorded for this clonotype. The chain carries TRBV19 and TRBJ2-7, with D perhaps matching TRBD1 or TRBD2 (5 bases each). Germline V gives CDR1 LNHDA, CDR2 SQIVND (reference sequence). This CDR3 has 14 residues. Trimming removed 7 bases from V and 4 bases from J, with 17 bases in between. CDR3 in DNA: TGTGCCAGTAAATCCCGGGACGGACTTTACGAGCAGTACTTC. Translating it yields CASKSRDGLYEQYF.

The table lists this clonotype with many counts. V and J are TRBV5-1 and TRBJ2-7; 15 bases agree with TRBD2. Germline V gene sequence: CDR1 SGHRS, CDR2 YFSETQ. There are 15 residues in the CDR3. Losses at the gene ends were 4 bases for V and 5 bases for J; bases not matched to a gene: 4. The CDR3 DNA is TGCGCCAGCAGCGGAGGACTAGCGGGAGGGGACGAGCAGTACTTC. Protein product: CASSGGLAGGDEQYF.

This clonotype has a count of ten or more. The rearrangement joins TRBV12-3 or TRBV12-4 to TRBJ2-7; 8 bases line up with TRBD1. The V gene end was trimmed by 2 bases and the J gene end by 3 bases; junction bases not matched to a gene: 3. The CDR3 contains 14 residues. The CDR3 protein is CASSLRDRRYEQYF. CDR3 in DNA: TGTGCCAGCAGTTTACGGGACAGGCGCTACGAGCAGTACTTC.

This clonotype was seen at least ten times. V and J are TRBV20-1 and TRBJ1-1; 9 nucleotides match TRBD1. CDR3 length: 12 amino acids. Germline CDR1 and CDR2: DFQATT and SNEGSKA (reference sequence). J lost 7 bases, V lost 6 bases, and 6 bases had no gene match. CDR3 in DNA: TGCAGTGCGGCGACAGGGGGATTTGAAGCTTTCTTT. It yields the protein CSAATGGFEAFF.

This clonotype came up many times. For the CDR3, the DNA is TGCAGTGCCCCGCGACAGGGCTACGAGCAGTACTTC. Translated: CSAPRQGYEQYF. This chain uses TRBV20-1 with TRBJ2-7; TRBD1 aligns across 7 bases. Germline V gene sequence: CDR1 DFQATT, CDR2 SNEGSKA (reference sequence). The trim removed 6 bases at V and 3 bases at J, leaving 5 bases unmatched. The CDR3 loop spans 12 amino acids.

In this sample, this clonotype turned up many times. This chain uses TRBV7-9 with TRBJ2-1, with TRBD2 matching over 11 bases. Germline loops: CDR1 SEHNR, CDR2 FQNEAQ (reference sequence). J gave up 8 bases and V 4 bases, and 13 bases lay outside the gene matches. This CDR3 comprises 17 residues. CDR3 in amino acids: CASSSGEGLAEGDEQFF. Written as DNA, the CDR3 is TGTGCCAGCAGCTCCGGGGAGGGACTAGCGGAGGGGGATGAGCAGTTCTTC.

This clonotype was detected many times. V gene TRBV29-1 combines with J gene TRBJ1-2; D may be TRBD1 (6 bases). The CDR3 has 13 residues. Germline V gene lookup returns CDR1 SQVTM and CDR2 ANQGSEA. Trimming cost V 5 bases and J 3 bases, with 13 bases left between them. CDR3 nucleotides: TGCAGCGTTCAAGGGGGAAATGACTATGGCTACACCTTC. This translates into CSVQGGNDYGYTF.

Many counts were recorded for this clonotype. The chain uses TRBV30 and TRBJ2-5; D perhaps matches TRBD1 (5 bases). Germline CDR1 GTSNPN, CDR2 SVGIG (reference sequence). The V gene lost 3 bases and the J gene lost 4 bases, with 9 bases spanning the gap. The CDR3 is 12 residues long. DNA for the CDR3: TGTGCCTGGAGCCCCCAGGGAGAGACCCAGTACTTC. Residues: CAWSPQGETQYF.

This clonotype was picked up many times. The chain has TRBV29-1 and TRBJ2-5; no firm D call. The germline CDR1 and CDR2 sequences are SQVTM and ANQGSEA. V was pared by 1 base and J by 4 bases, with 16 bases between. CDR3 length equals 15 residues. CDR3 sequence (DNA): TGCAGCGTTGAAGGTACCCCCTCAGGCGGAGAGACCCAGTACTTC. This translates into CSVEGTPSGGETQYF.

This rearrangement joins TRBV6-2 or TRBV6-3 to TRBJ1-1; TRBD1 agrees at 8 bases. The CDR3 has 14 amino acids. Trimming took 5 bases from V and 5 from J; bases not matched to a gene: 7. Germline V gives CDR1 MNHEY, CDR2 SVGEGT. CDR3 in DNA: TGTGCCAGCAGTGCATCTGGACAGGGAACTGAAGCTTTCTTT. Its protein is CASSASGQGTEAFF.

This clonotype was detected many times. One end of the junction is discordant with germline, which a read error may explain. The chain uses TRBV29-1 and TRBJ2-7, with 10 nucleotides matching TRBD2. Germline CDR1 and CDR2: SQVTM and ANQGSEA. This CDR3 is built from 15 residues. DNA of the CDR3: TGCAGCGTGGAAGTAGCGGGAGGATCCCCCTACGAGCAGTACTTC. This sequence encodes CSVEVAGGSPYEQYF.

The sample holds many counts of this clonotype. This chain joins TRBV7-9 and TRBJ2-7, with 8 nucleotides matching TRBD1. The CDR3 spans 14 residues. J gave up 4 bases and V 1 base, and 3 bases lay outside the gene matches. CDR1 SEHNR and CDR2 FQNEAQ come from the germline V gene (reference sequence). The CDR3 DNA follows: TGTGCCAGCAGCTTAGGGGGACAGGTATACGAGCAGTACTTC. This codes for CASSLGGQVYEQYF.

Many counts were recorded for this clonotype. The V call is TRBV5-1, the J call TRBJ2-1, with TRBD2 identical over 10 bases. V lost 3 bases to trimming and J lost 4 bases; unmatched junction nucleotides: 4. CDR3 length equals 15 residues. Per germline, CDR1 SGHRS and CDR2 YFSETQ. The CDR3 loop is CASSSTSGLYNEQFF. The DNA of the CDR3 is TGCGCCAGCAGCTCGACTAGCGGGCTGTACAATGAGCAGTTCTTC.

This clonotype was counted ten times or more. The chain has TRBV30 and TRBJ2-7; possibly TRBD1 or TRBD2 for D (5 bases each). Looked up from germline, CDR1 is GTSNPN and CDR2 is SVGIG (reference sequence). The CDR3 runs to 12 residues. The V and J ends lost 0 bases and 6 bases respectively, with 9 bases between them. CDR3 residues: CAWSVAGTEQYF. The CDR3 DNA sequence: TGTGCCTGGAGTGTGGCAGGGACCGAGCAGTACTTC.

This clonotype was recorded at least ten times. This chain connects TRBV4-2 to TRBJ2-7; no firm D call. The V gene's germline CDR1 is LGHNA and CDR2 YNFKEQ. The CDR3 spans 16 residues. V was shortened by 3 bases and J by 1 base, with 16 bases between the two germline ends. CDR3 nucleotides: TGTGCCAGCAGCCATGTGCTAGAGGCCCTTTCCTACGAGCAGTACTTC. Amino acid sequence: CASSHVLEALSYEQYF.

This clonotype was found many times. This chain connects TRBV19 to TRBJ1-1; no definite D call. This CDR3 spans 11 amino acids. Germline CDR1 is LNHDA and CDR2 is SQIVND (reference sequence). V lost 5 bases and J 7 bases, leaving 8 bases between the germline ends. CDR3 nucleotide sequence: TGTGCCAGTAGTGCACTCAGTGAAGCTTTCTTT. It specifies CASSALSEAFF.

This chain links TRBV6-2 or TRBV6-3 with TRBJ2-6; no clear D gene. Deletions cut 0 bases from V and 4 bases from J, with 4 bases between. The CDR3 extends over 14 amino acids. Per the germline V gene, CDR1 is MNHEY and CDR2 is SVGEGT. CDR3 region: CASSYSYGANVLTF. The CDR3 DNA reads TGTGCCAGCAGTTACTCGTACGGGGCCAACGTCCTGACTTTC.

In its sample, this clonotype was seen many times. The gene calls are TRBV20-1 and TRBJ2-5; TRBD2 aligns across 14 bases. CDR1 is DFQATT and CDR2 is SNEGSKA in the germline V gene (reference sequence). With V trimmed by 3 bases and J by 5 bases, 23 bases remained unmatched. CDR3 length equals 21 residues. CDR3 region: CSASTEGLAGVGGGCRETQYF. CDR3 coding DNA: TGCAGTGCTAGCACTGAGGGACTAGCGGGAGTAGGGGGGGGGTGTCGGGAGACCCAGTACTTC.